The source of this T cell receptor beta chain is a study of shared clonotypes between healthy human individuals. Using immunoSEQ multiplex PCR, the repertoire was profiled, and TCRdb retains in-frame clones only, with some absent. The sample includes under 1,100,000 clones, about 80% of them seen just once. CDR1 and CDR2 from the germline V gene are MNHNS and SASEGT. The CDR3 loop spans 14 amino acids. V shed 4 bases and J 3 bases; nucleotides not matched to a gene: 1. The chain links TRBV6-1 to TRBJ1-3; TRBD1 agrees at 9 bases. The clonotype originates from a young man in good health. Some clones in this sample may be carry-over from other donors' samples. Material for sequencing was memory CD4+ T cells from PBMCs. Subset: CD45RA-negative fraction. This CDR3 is CASSGQGDGNTIYF. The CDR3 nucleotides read TGTGCCAGCAGTGGACAGGGGGATGGAAACACCATATATTTT.